These T cell receptor beta chains were read from a single sample in a study of cytotoxic CD8 clonotypes in ibrutinib-treated CLL. Method: immunoSEQ multiplex PCR; TCRdb's copy keeps in-frame clones and lacks some. The sample lists approximately 350,000 clones; 67% were seen once. The sequenced sample was PBMCs, obtained after 36 months of ibrutinib treatment. The source of these receptors is a human donor with chronic lymphocytic leukemia. The CDR3 runs from the conserved cysteine through the conserved F or W. Fields, in order: V gene, J gene, clone size, D gene, CDR3 DNA, CDR3 protein. The D gene is left open where the match is weak. For some rows the clone size is stated as once, few or many, or as a class when expanded; others skip it.

TRBV18	TRBJ2-2	NA	NA	TGTGCCAGCTCACCAGATGTTGACATTACCGGGGAGCTGTTTTTT	CASSPDVDITGELFF
TRBV7-9	TRBJ2-1	few	NA	TGTGCCAGCAGCTTAGCGGAGTACAATGAGCAGTTCTTC	CASSLAEYNEQFF
TRBV7-2	TRBJ2-7	NA	NA	TGTGCCAGCAGCTTAGACCCTTTGTATGAGCAGTACTTC	CASSLDPLYEQYF
TRBV6-5	TRBJ1-1	NA	NA	TGTGCCAGCAGTTGGTTGGGGGCTGAAGCTTTCTTT	CASSWLGAEAFF
TRBV5-8	TRBJ2-1	NA	NA	TGTGCCAGCCCAACCCGGGGGGCACGGGAGCAGTTCTTC	CASPTRGAREQFF
TRBV7-6	TRBJ1-2	NA	NA	TGTGCCAGCAGCTTGGGTGGACTCAACGGAGGCAACTATGGCTACACCTTC	CASSLGGLNGGNYGYTF
TRBV27	TRBJ2-2	NA	TRBD2	TGTGCCAGCAGCAAGAGCGGGAGAGGGTACACCGGGGAGCTGTTTTTT	CASSKSGRGYTGELFF
TRBV11-2	TRBJ2-7	NA	TRBD2	TGTGCCAGCAGCCCTAGCGGGGGGGTTCCCTGGGAGCAGTACTTC	CASSPSGGVPWEQYF
TRBV9	TRBJ2-7	NA	TRBD1	TGTGCCAGCAGCTCCAGGGACAGGGCTTACGAGCAGTACTTC	CASSSRDRAYEQYF
TRBV28	TRBJ2-6	NA	NA	TGTGCCAGCAGTTTCCGGAGGTCTTTCTCTGGGGCCAACGTCCTGACTTTC	CASSFRRSFSGANVLTF
TRBV9	TRBJ2-7	NA	TRBD1	TGTGCCAGCAGCACCTCAACAGGGGGCGGATACGAGCAGTACTTC	CASSTSTGGGYEQYF
TRBV7-2	TRBJ2-7	NA	NA	TGTGCCAGCAGCTCCTTAAGGGACCCGATCTCCTACGAGCAGTACTTC	CASSSLRDPISYEQYF
TRBV4-3	TRBJ2-1	NA	TRBD2	TGCGCCAGCAGCCAAGAGGAACTAGCGGGAATCGGCTACAATGAGCAGTTCTTC	CASSQEELAGIGYNEQFF
TRBV7-8	TRBJ1-5	NA	NA	TGTGCCAGCAGCTTAGGGGGGGCTCGGCAGCCCCAGCATTTT	CASSLGGARQPQHF
TRBV6-6	TRBJ2-7	NA	NA	TGTGCCAGCAGTTTCCTGGGCAGCTACGAGCAGTACTTC	CASSFLGSYEQYF
TRBV2	TRBJ2-6	NA	NA	TGTGCCAGCAGTGAACACCGACAGGCTAAACACTCTGGGGCCAACGTCCTGACTTTC	CASSEHRQAKHSGANVLTF
TRBV9	TRBJ1-1	once	NA	TGTGCCAGCAGCGTAGGAGCTCCGAAAAAGGGCACCACCACTGAAGCTTTCTTT	CASSVGAPKKGTTTEAFF
TRBV27	TRBJ1-2	NA	TRBD1	TGTGCCAGCAGAAAGCAGGGGGCGCATGGCTACACCTTC	CASRKQGAHGYTF
TRBV25-1	TRBJ1-2	once	NA	TGTGCCAGCAGTGAATACGGGGGGACCCCCCAGATCGGTGATGGCTACACCTTC	CASSEYGGTPQIGDGYTF
TRBV4-1	TRBJ1-5	NA	TRBD1	TGCGCCAGCAGCCAGGGACAGGGACGGGGGCTCAATCAGCCCCAGCATTTT	CASSQGQGRGLNQPQHF
TRBV10-2	TRBJ2-7	few	NA	TGCGCCAGCAGTGAGTCCGTACTAGTTTCCTACGAGCAGTACTTC	CASSESVLVSYEQYF
TRBV6-1	TRBJ2-7	few	NA	TGTGCCAGCAGCGTTTTCCGGGACAAGTCCTACGAGCAGTACTTC	CASSVFRDKSYEQYF
TRBV15	TRBJ2-7	NA	NA	TGTGCCACCAGCAGAGATGGGGTGTTGGAGCAGTACTTC	CATSRDGVLEQYF
TRBV13	TRBJ2-7	NA	NA	TGTGCCAGCAGCTTAATCCACGAGCAGTACTTC	CASSLIHEQYF
TRBV6-6	TRBJ1-2	NA	NA	TGTGCCAGCCCAGTGGCAGGGGAGTCTGGCTACACCTTC	CASPVAGESGYTF
TRBV5-1	TRBJ1-3	NA	NA	TGCGCCAGCAGCTTGTTTACGACAGAGACGGCCCTATATTTT	CASSLFTTETALYF
TRBV19	TRBJ1-5	NA	TRBD1	TGTGCCAGCAAGGGGCAGGGGGCGAGGGGCAATCAGCCCCAGCATTTT	CASKGQGARGNQPQHF
TRBV28	TRBJ2-7	NA	NA	TGTGCCAGCAGGGACCCCGGGCTGCGGGAGCAGTACTTC	CASRDPGLREQYF
TRBV5-8	TRBJ2-2	NA	NA	TGTGCCAGCAGCTTGGCCCGATTATCAATGGACACCGGGGAGCTGTTTTTT	CASSLARLSMDTGELFF
TRBV5-6	TRBJ1-2	NA	NA	TGTGCCAGCAGCTTGGGGGACTCGAACTATGGCTACACCTTC	CASSLGDSNYGYTF
TRBV4-1	TRBJ2-7	NA	TRBD2	TGCGCCAGCAGCGCCCAGCCACTAGCGGAAGCCTCCTACGAGCAGTACTTC	CASSAQPLAEASYEQYF
TRBV4-1	TRBJ1-1	NA	TRBD1	TGCGCCAGCAGCGGACGACAGGGGATGAACACTGAAGCTTTCTTT	CASSGRQGMNTEAFF
TRBV5-4	TRBJ2-3	NA	NA	TGTGCCAGCAGCTCCCCTAGCACAGATACGCAGTATTTT	CASSSPSTDTQYF
TRBV15	TRBJ1-2	NA	TRBD1	TGTGCCACCAGCACCCGACAGGGGGCCAACACCTTC	CATSTRQGANTF
TRBV4-1	TRBJ2-1	NA	NA	TGCGCCAGCAGCCTAAGGGGGTGGGACGAGCAGTTCTTC	CASSLRGWDEQFF
TRBV25-1	TRBJ1-2	NA	NA	TGTGCCAGCAGTGACCCGGTTTCCTATGGCTACACCTTC	CASSDPVSYGYTF
TRBV11-2	TRBJ1-2	NA	NA	TGTGCCAGCAGCTTAAACCTGATCGGACGGAACTCCAACTATGGCTACACCTTC	CASSLNLIGRNSNYGYTF
TRBV9	TRBJ2-1	NA	TRBD2	TGTGCCAGCAGCCCCTGGACTAGCGGGATCTCCTACAATGAGCAGTTCTTC	CASSPWTSGISYNEQFF
TRBV5-1	TRBJ2-3	NA	TRBD1	TGCGCCAGCAGCTCCCTAGGACAGGGGATTGTCACAGATACGCAGTATTTT	CASSSLGQGIVTDTQYF
TRBV15	TRBJ2-1	NA	NA	TGTGCCACCAGCCGAGCGGCGAGGGGCTACAATGAGCAGTTCTTC	CATSRAARGYNEQFF
TRBV6-5	TRBJ1-1	NA	TRBD1	TGTGCCAGCAGTTACTCAGGCAGGGGGGGCTACACTGAAGCTTTCTTT	CASSYSGRGGYTEAFF
TRBV28	TRBJ2-7	few	NA	TGTGCCAGCAGTTTACCCCAACGGACAGGGCGGGGGAACTCCTACGAGCAGTACTTC	CASSLPQRTGRGNSYEQYF
TRBV27	TRBJ2-5	NA	NA	TGTGCCAGCAGTCGACTAGGACAGATCCAAGAGACCCAGTACTTC	CASSRLGQIQETQYF
TRBV6-5	TRBJ2-7	NA	TRBD1	TGTGCCAGCAGTTACCGGACAGGGATCGAGCAGTACTTC	CASSYRTGIEQYF
TRBV7-2	TRBJ2-2	NA	TRBD2	TGTGCCAGCAGCCCACGTTGGGGGCTAGCGGGAGCGAGGGCCGGGGAGCTGTTTTTT	CASSPRWGLAGARAGELFF
TRBV9	TRBJ2-2	NA	NA	TGTGCCAGCAGCCGGTCAGGCATCGGCGGGGAGCTGTTTTTT	CASSRSGIGGELFF
TRBV18	TRBJ2-3	NA	NA	TGTGCCAGCTCACCGGCGAACGACCCTAGCGCAGACGTGGATACGCAGTATTTT	CASSPANDPSADVDTQYF
TRBV6-6	TRBJ2-7	few	TRBD1	TGTGCCAGCAGTTCCGGGACAGGGGGAGACGAGCAGTACTTC	CASSSGTGGDEQYF
TRBV11-2	TRBJ2-2	few	TRBD1	TGTGCCAGCAGCCCGGGACAGGGTCCTGGCGGGGAGCTGTTTTTT	CASSPGQGPGGELFF